Below, 32 T cell receptor beta chains from the same sample are listed, as sequenced in a study of post-analysis software for immune sequencing data. No antigen has been assigned to these receptors. Included in the TCR beta cDNA libraries were unique molecular identifiers. TCRdb used MiXCR to reprocess the PCR reads, holding one entry per CDR3 protein. The repertoire holds hundreds of thousands of distinct CDR3 sequences, with approximately 50% as singletons. Study results and limitations: Controls had lower frequencies than patients of a few TRBV segments, which included TRBV5-6, TRBV5-1 and TRBV20-1.

Input material: blood. The receptors shown here come from a girl between 10 and 17 years old with multiple sclerosis.

The V and J genes are TRBV3-1 and TRBJ2-5; D possibly uses TRBD1 or TRBD2 (5 bases each). Germline CDR1 LGHDT, CDR2 YNNKEL (reference sequence). The V end lost 1 base, the J end lost 2 bases, and 8 bases lay between the germline ends. CDR3 size: 14 residues. CDR3 nucleotides: TGTGCCAGCAGCCAAGGATGGGGGCAAGAGACCCAGTACTTC. This translates into CASSQGWGQETQYF.

This clonotype appeared a few times. The chain employs TRBV12-3 or TRBV12-4 and TRBJ1-2; D gene uncertain. The CDR3 covers 12 residues. Trimming shortened V by 3 bases and J by 8 bases, and 10 bases separated the two germline ends. The chain's CDR3 is CASSFEGYGYTF. The CDR3 nucleotides are TGTGCCAGCAGTTTTGAAGGATACGGCTACACCTTC.

This clonotype has more than one count but fewer than ten. The chain has TRBV7-3 and TRBJ1-4; TRBD1 matches 7 bases. From germline, CDR1 is SGHTA and CDR2 FQGTGA. The V and J ends lost 5 bases and 5 bases, in that order; junction bases with no gene match: 8. The CDR3 contains 15 residues. The CDR3 here is CASSRTGAVNEKLFF. The CDR3 region has the DNA TGTGCCAGCAGCAGAACAGGGGCGGTGAATGAAAAACTGTTTTTT.

The CDR3 sequence: CASSTDRGGSEQFF. CDR3 DNA sequence: TGTGCCAGCAGCACGGACAGGGGTGGAAGTGAGCAGTTCTTC. The gene calls are TRBV5-4 and TRBJ2-1; 9 bases map to TRBD1. This CDR3 has 14 residues. The germline gives CDR1 SGHNT, CDR2 YYREEE (reference sequence). V gave up 4 bases and J gave up 9 bases; unmatched junction bases: 8.

This clonotype was picked up a small number of times. This rearrangement joins TRBV12-3 or TRBV12-4 to TRBJ2-7, with TRBD1 as a possible D gene (6 bases). The CDR3 runs to 13 residues. V shed 6 bases and J shed 5 bases, with 14 bases lying between them. The CDR3 here is CASRGTGIHEQYF. In DNA form, the CDR3 reads TGTGCCAGCAGGGGTACAGGGATCCACGAGCAGTACTTC.

This clonotype was found many times. The chain uses TRBV29-1 and TRBJ2-7, with TRBD1 matching over 10 bases. This CDR3 region has 12 residues. CDR1 and CDR2 from the germline V gene are SQVTM and ANQGSEA. V trimming: 6 bases; J trimming: 3 bases; junction bases outside the gene matches: 2. In DNA form, the CDR3 reads TGCAGCGTCCGGACAGGGGGCTACGAGCAGTACTTC. Residues: CSVRTGGYEQYF.

This clonotype has more than one count but fewer than ten. V is TRBV18 and J is TRBJ2-7, with D tentatively TRBD1 or TRBD2 (5 bases each). This CDR3 region has 14 residues. Germline-derived CDR1 and CDR2 are KGHSH and LQKENI. The V and J ends lost 6 bases and 6 bases respectively, with 18 bases between them. The CDR3 region has the DNA TGTGCCAGCTCTCAGTCTCGGGGCTTTTTCGAGCAGTACTTC. It encodes CASSQSRGFFEQYF.

This clonotype has more than one count but fewer than ten. This chain uses TRBV12-3 or TRBV12-4 with TRBJ2-3, with 9 bases matching TRBD1. The J segment lost 2 bases and the V segment lost 6 bases, leaving 6 bases of the junction unmatched. The CDR3 totals 15 residues. The CDR3 region is CASRAQGAHTDTQYF. CDR3 coding DNA: TGTGCCAGCAGGGCACAGGGGGCCCACACAGATACGCAGTATTTT.

The rearrangement links TRBV27 to TRBJ2-1; 11 bases map to TRBD2. Germline CDR1 and CDR2: MNHEY and SMNVEV (reference sequence). With 0 bases clipped from V and 2 bases from J, the junction kept 12 bases outside the gene matches. The CDR3 extends over 20 amino acids. DNA of the CDR3: TGTGCCAGCAGTTTATCGAGATTTACTAGCGGGAGAGCGACCTACAATGAGCAGTTCTTC. Its protein is CASSLSRFTSGRATYNEQFF.

The V and J genes are TRBV6-5 and TRBJ2-4, with D unresolved. The J call may be faulty, since TRBJ2-5 better matches the DNA end. CDR1 and CDR2 from the germline V gene are MNHEY and SVGAGI. The CDR3 runs to 13 residues. CDR3 sequence: CASSYGWKETQYF. The CDR3 DNA sequence: TGTGCCAGCAGTTACGGTTGGAAAGAGACCCAGTACTTC.

This clonotype was counted a few times. This chain connects TRBV6-5 to TRBJ2-5, with D possibly matching TRBD2 (5 bases). CDR1 MNHEY and CDR2 SVGAGI come from the germline V gene. This CDR3 has 15 residues. Trimming took off 0 bases at V and 1 base at J, with 9 bases between the two ends. The CDR3 loop reads CASSYSHGLQETQYF. The CDR3 DNA reads TGTGCCAGCAGTTACTCACATGGACTCCAAGAGACCCAGTACTTC.

The rearrangement joins TRBV7-9 to TRBJ2-7, with D tentatively TRBD1 (5 bases). V shed 1 base and J shed 5 bases, with 18 bases lying between them. CDR1 is SEHNR and CDR2 is FQNEAQ in the germline V gene (reference sequence). The CDR3 sequence is 16 residues long. For the CDR3, the DNA is TGTGCCAGCAGCTTAGGCATTGGGGCCTCGCCGAACGAGCAGTACTTC. It codes for CASSLGIGASPNEQYF.

The chain carries TRBV9 and TRBJ2-7, with unresolved D. Trimming left V 0 bases short and J 2 bases short, with 9 bases between. The CDR3 length is 14 residues. The germline V gene encodes CDR1 SGDLS and CDR2 YYNGEE. The CDR3 DNA sequence: TGTGCCAGCAGCGTAGGCTTGCGCCCCTACGAGCAGTACTTC. Its translation: CASSVGLRPYEQYF.

A note on this clonotype: A read error may explain this, as a much larger clone is one base away. This chain joins TRBV12-3 or TRBV12-4 and TRBJ2-3; D perhaps matches TRBD1 (5 bases). The CDR3 sequence is 14 residues long. The CDR3 coding sequence is TGTGCCAGCAGTTTACTAGTCTTGACAGATGCGCAGTATTTT. Translated, it gives CASSLLVLTDAQYF.

This clonotype was seen only once. The chain carries TRBV5-1 and TRBJ2-7; D is perhaps TRBD2 (6 bases). Trimming took off 6 bases at V and 1 base at J, with 17 bases between the two ends. Per germline, CDR1 SGHRS and CDR2 YFSETQ. The CDR3 contains 15 residues. The CDR3 region has the DNA TGCGCCAGCAATACATGGGGCCGGGGGTCCTACGAGCAGTACTTC. As protein: CASNTWGRGSYEQYF.

This clonotype was recorded a few times. The V and J genes are TRBV6-4 and TRBJ2-6; 7 positions match TRBD1. The length of the CDR3 is 19 residues. V lost 3 bases and J lost 0; bases outside the gene matches: 11. Germline V gene lookup returns CDR1 MRHNA and CDR2 SNTAGT. In DNA, the CDR3 is TGTGCCAGCAGTGATAAGGCAGGGGGTTCCCCCTCTGGGGCCAACGTCCTGACTTTC. This codes for CASSDKAGGSPSGANVLTF.

This clonotype showed up just a few times. The J gene is TRBJ1-2, the V gene TRBV29-1, with 8 bases fitting TRBD1. V lost 4 bases and J lost 1; bases outside the gene matches: 5. The CDR3 length is 14 residues. The germline CDR1 and CDR2 sequences are SQVTM and ANQGSEA. The CDR3 DNA sequence: TGCAGCGTTGGGGACAGGTGGGGTAACTATGGCTACACCTTC. This encodes CSVGDRWGNYGYTF.

The J gene is TRBJ2-7, the V gene TRBV20-1, with 11 positions matching TRBD2. The J call is uncertain, as TRBJ2-5 better fits the DNA end. CDR1 is DFQATT, CDR2 SNEGSKA, per germline (reference sequence). The CDR3 runs 13 residues. The CDR3 DNA reads TGCAGTGCTGGGACTAGCGGCGGGCGGACCCAGTACTTC. Translation: CSAGTSGGRTQYF.

The chain is built from TRBV6-6 and TRBJ2-7; no clear D. The length of the CDR3 is 11 residues. V was clipped by 0 bases and J by 6 bases, with 3 bases between them. Germline values: CDR1 MNHNY, CDR2 SVGAGI (reference sequence). This CDR3 reads CASSYSREQYF. The DNA for the CDR3 is TGTGCCAGCAGTTACTCCCGCGAGCAGTACTTC.

V and J are TRBV9 and TRBJ2-3; a possible D gene is TRBD2 (5 bases). In germline, CDR1 is SGDLS, CDR2 YYNGEE. V was cut by 2 bases and J by 2 bases, with 21 bases left in between. The CDR3 sequence is 18 residues long. CDR3 sequence reads: CASSVDLRRGGHTDTQYF. The DNA for the CDR3 is TGTGCCAGCAGCGTGGATCTAAGGAGAGGAGGCCACACAGATACGCAGTATTTT.

The chain carries TRBV11-2 and TRBJ2-7; TRBD1 is a possible D gene (6 bases). The V end lost 2 bases, the J end lost 4 bases, and 12 bases lay between the germline ends. The germline V gene has CDR1 SGHAT and CDR2 FQNNGV. CDR3 length equals 14 residues. CDR3 amino acids: CASSLYAGVYEQYF. The CDR3 nucleotides are TGTGCCAGCAGCTTATATGCAGGGGTATACGAGCAGTACTTC.

The chain is built from TRBV10-3 and TRBJ2-5; possible D gene TRBD2, 6 bases. CDR3 length: 13 amino acids. V dropped 6 bases and J dropped 1 base, with 9 bases sitting between them. Germline loops: CDR1 ENHRY, CDR2 SYGVKD. CDR3 in amino acids: CAIRRDFQETQYF. DNA for the CDR3: TGTGCCATCAGACGGGACTTCCAAGAGACCCAGTACTTC.

This chain joins TRBV7-8 and TRBJ2-1; 10 nucleotides line up with TRBD2. Germline values: CDR1 SGHVS, CDR2 FQNEAQ. V was clipped by 1 base and J by 7 bases; unmatched bases: 13. The CDR3 length is 18 residues. The CDR3 DNA reads TGTGCCAGCAGCTTAGTGATACGCAGCGGGAGGGCCTTAAATGAGCAGTTCTTC. Its translation: CASSLVIRSGRALNEQFF.

The V call is TRBV12-5, the J call TRBJ1-1; D uncertain. Per the germline V gene, CDR1 is LGHNT and CDR2 is FRNRAP. Trimming removed 1 base at V and 5 bases at J, with 14 bases between. This CDR3 comprises 15 residues. Here the CDR3 DNA reads TGTGCTAGTGGTTTGGCTTCCGGCAGCCGAACTGAAGCTTTCTTT. Protein sequence: CASGLASGSRTEAFF.

There are a few counts of this clonotype. The V call is TRBV27, the J call TRBJ1-4; tentatively, D is TRBD1 (6 bases). Trimming removed 4 bases from V and 6 bases from J, with 18 bases in between. The CDR3 runs to 16 residues. Per germline, CDR1 MNHEY and CDR2 SMNVEV (reference sequence). CDR3 DNA: TGTGCCAGCAGTTCAGGACTTGGGGGCTACCATGAAAAACTGTTTTTT. Its translation: CASSSGLGGYHEKLFF.

For this clonotype: One end of the junction varies from germline; a read error may be responsible. The CDR3 DNA is TGTGCCACCAGCAGCATGGCAGATACGCCGTATTTT. Its protein is CATSSMADTPYF. The V gene is TRBV15, the J gene TRBJ2-3; unclear D gene. The CDR3 has 12 residues. Looked up from germline, CDR1 is LNHNV and CDR2 is YYDKDF (reference sequence).

The rearrangement uses TRBV12-3 or TRBV12-4 and TRBJ2-7, with unresolved D. This CDR3 contains 11 residues. The V end lost 8 bases, the J end lost 7 bases, and 12 bases lay between the germline ends. The chain's CDR3 is CASGPWHEQYF. The CDR3 nucleotides read TGTGCCAGCGGACCCTGGCATGAGCAGTACTTC.

This chain connects TRBV7-9 to TRBJ1-4; D unresolved. CDR3 size: 15 residues. Looked up from germline, CDR1 is SEHNR and CDR2 is FQNEAQ (reference sequence). V dropped 7 bases and J dropped 0 bases, with 12 bases sitting between them. The CDR3 sequence: CASNPPGATNEKLFF. CDR3 sequence (DNA): TGTGCCAGCAACCCCCCGGGTGCAACTAATGAAAAACTGTTTTTT.

The chain uses TRBV20-1 and TRBJ2-7, with D tentatively TRBD1 (5 bases). Trimming left V 5 bases short and J 7 bases short, with 18 bases between. Germline CDR1 DFQATT, CDR2 SNEGSKA (reference sequence). The CDR3 sequence is 13 residues long. This CDR3 is CSAQPQIAGEQYF. DNA of the CDR3: TGCAGTGCTCAGCCACAGATAGCAGGGGAGCAGTACTTC.

There are a few counts of this clonotype. V usage is TRBV2 and J usage is TRBJ1-2; D perhaps matches TRBD1 (6 bases). Per the germline V gene, CDR1 is SNHLY and CDR2 is FYNNEI. The V gene lost 6 bases and the J gene lost 2 bases, with 13 bases spanning the gap. The CDR3 consists of 14 residues. CDR3 in DNA: TGTGCCAGCAGCGACTACGGACAGAACTATGGCTACACCTTC. This gives the protein CASSDYGQNYGYTF.

This clonotype was counted between two and nine times. The junction departs from the called germline gene at one end, perhaps through a read error. The chain couples TRBV18 to TRBJ2-3, with D tentatively TRBD2 (6 bases). The CDR3 loop spans 16 amino acids. CDR1 and CDR2 from the germline V gene are KGHSH and LQKENI. DNA of the CDR3: TGTGCCAGCTCATCACCGGGACTCCGTAGCACAGATACGCAGTATTTT. This gives the protein CASSSPGLRSTDTQYF.

This clonotype was seen only once. V gene TRBV12-3 or TRBV12-4 combines with J gene TRBJ2-4, with a weak D call TRBD1 (8 bases). CDR3 length: 14 residues. The V end lost 6 bases, the J end lost 3 bases, and 12 bases lay between the germline ends. CDR3 protein: CASRDREGKNIQYF. The CDR3 DNA reads TGTGCCAGCAGGGACAGGGAGGGCAAAAACATTCAGTACTTC.